Shown below are 24 T cell receptor beta chains from a single sample sequenced in a study of cytomegalovirus exposure and HLA in healthy donors. The PCR employed 60 Vbeta primers together with 13 Jbeta primers. TCRdb's copy holds only in-frame clones and misses some; the assay was immunoSEQ multiplex PCR. The table lists 140,000 or so clones, 72% of them singletons. The source material was PBMCs. All receptors come from a middle-aged man in good health and CMV-seronegative.

CDR3 bases: TGTGCCAGCAGTTCCCCTAGGGGGATGACGCAAGAGCAGTACTTC. The encoded protein is CASSSPRGMTQEQYF. The J gene is TRBJ2-7, the V gene TRBV28, with TRBD1 as a possible D gene (6 bases). V was clipped by 4 bases and J by 7 bases, with 20 bases between them. Germline-derived CDR1 and CDR2 are MDHEN and SYDVKM. This CDR3 is 15 amino acids long.

The CDR3 DNA is TGCAGCGTGACAGTGTCCCAATTAGATACGCAGTATTTT. It encodes CSVTVSQLDTQYF. The chain couples TRBV29-1 to TRBJ2-3, with D possibly TRBD1 on 5 matching bases. From germline, CDR1 is SQVTM and CDR2 ANQGSEA. V was clipped by 6 bases and J by 5 bases, with 15 bases between them. This CDR3 is built from 13 residues.

This clone was detected only a few times. The V gene is TRBV30, the J gene TRBJ1-5; D is unclear. The germline V and J ends were trimmed by 5 bases and 4 bases, with 12 bases remaining between them. The CDR3 has 13 amino acids. Germline V CDR1 and CDR2: GTSNPN, SVGIG (reference sequence). In DNA, the CDR3 is TGTGCCTGGCCGGGTCTTGTTAATCAGCCCCAGCATTTT. Residues: CAWPGLVNQPQHF. Based on the CDR3 plus reference TRBV30 and TRBJ1-5, the full variable domain is SQTIHQWPATLVQPVGSPLSLECTVEGTSNPNLYWYRQAAGRGLQLLFYSVGIGQISSEVPQNLSASRPQDRQFILSSKKLLLSDSGFYLCAWPGLVNQPQHFGDGTRLSIL.

The CDR3 nucleotides read TGTGCCAGCAGTTGGACGACCCCGACAGAAAAGTACCAAGAGACCCAGTACTTC. Encoded protein: CASSWTTPTEKYQETQYF. The chain recombines TRBV27 with TRBJ2-5; D perhaps matches TRBD1 (5 bases). The CDR3 contains 18 residues. V was cut by 4 bases and J by 0 bases, with 21 bases left in between. Germline V lookup: CDR1 MNHEY, CDR2 SMNVEV (reference sequence).

The V and J genes are TRBV6-1 and TRBJ1-4, with D unresolved. The germline CDR1 and CDR2 sequences are MNHNS and SASEGT. With 4 bases removed from V and 3 bases from J, the gap between germline ends came to 9 bases. The CDR3 is 14 residues long. The CDR3 loop is CASSVGSSNEKLFF. The CDR3 DNA reads as TGTGCCAGCAGTGTAGGGAGCTCTAATGAAAAACTGTTTTTT.

This sequence joins TRBV5-6 and TRBJ2-7; 16 nucleotides line up with TRBD2. The CDR3 contains 17 residues. J gave up 0 bases and V 7 bases, and 7 bases lay outside the gene matches. Germline CDR1 is SGHDT and CDR2 is YYEEEE. Written as DNA, the CDR3 is TGTGCCAGCGGCGTGGGACTAGCGGGAGGGATCTCCTACGAGCAGTACTTC. Translated: CASGVGLAGGISYEQYF.

The chain recombines TRBV7-9 with TRBJ2-1; 10 bases map to TRBD2. J lost 3 bases, V lost 4 bases, and 15 bases had no gene match. CDR3 length: 19 residues. The V gene's germline CDR1 is SEHNR and CDR2 FQNEAQ (reference sequence). In DNA, the CDR3 is TGTGCCAGCAGCTCCCACAGCGGGAGGGCTCCCCCACTCTACAATGAGCAGTTCTTC. This sequence encodes CASSSHSGRAPPLYNEQFF.

CDR3 protein: CASSVGLASHEQYF. CDR3 nucleotide sequence: TGTGCCAGCAGCGTAGGACTAGCGAGCCACGAGCAGTACTTC. This chain uses TRBV9 with TRBJ2-7, with 8 bases that match TRBD2. Germline loops: CDR1 SGDLS, CDR2 YYNGEE. The V segment lost 0 bases and the J segment 5 bases; nucleotides outside the gene matches: 4. The CDR3 runs to 14 residues.

This chain joins TRBV5-1 and TRBJ1-1, with a possible D match to TRBD1 (6 bases). CDR1 is SGHRS and CDR2 is YFSETQ in the germline V gene. This CDR3 has 15 residues. Between the trimmed V and J ends, which lost 5 bases and 0 bases, there was a span of 14 bases. Here the CDR3 reads CASRQRGGLNTEAFF. The CDR3 nucleotides are TGCGCCAGCAGGCAAAGGGGGGGTCTGAACACTGAAGCTTTCTTT.

V is TRBV6-5 and J is TRBJ2-1; 11 bases are a match to TRBD1. Germline V lookup: CDR1 MNHEY, CDR2 SVGAGI. V trimming: 4 bases; J trimming: 8 bases; junction bases outside the gene matches: 4. The CDR3 is made up of 14 amino acids. Here the CDR3 reads CASSLGQGAYEQFF. The DNA for the CDR3 is TGTGCCAGCAGTTTAGGACAGGGGGCCTATGAGCAGTTCTTC.

There are a few counts of this clone. Within the sample, other DNA sequences also encode this same CDR3. The CDR3 bases are TGTGCCAGCAGCGTAGGGGAGGGTCAGCCCCAGCATTTT. This gives the protein CASSVGEGQPQHF. The chain links TRBV9 to TRBJ1-5; D call uncertain. Looked up from germline, CDR1 is SGDLS and CDR2 is YYNGEE. V shed 0 bases and J shed 6 bases, with 7 bases lying between them. This CDR3 is 13 amino acids long.

The rearrangement joins TRBV5-8 to TRBJ1-6, with 8 bases fitting TRBD1. Germline-derived CDR1 and CDR2 are SGHTS and YDEGEE. The CDR3 has 16 residues. Germline trimming cut 3 bases from V and 10 bases from J; bases unmatched to any gene: 12. The CDR3 bases are TGTGCCAGCAGCTCCCCGGACAGGGAAGGACGGTCACCCCTCCACTTT. Its protein is CASSSPDREGRSPLHF.

The V call is TRBV6-5, the J call TRBJ2-2; 9 nucleotides match TRBD2. From germline, CDR1 is MNHEY and CDR2 SVGAGI. This CDR3 spans 15 amino acids. V shed 6 bases and J 4 bases; nucleotides not matched to a gene: 6. In nucleotides, the CDR3 is TGTGCCAGCAGGTCGGGACTAGCAGTCACCGGGGAGCTGTTTTTT. It yields the protein CASRSGLAVTGELFF.

The CDR3 here is CASTAGTGAPTRSYEQYF. The CDR3 nucleotides are TGTGCCAGTACCGCCGGGACAGGGGCCCCCACCCGCTCCTACGAGCAGTACTTC. This rearrangement joins TRBV19 to TRBJ2-7, with TRBD1 matching over 10 bases. The CDR3 has 18 amino acids. In germline, CDR1 is LNHDA, CDR2 SQIVND (reference sequence). With 7 bases clipped from V and 0 bases from J, the junction kept 15 bases outside the gene matches. The whole variable domain, remainder taken from reference TRBV19 and TRBJ2-7, is DGGITQSPKYLFRKEGQNVTLSCEQNLNHDAMYWYRQDPGQGLRLIYYSQIVNDFQKGDIAEGYSVSREKKESFPLTVTSAQKNPTAFYLCASTAGTGAPTRSYEQYFGPGTRLTVT.

The V gene is TRBV5-1, the J gene TRBJ2-5; TRBD2 agrees at 10 bases. CDR3 length equals 16 residues. The germline gives CDR1 SGHRS, CDR2 YFSETQ. The V segment lost 1 base and the J segment 1 base; nucleotides outside the gene matches: 4. As DNA, the CDR3 is TGCGCCAGCAGCTTGACTCAGCGGGGGGGCCAAGAGACCCAGTACTTC. This sequence encodes CASSLTQRGGQETQYF.

The chain carries TRBV6-5 and TRBJ2-5; 8 bases are shared with TRBD1. Trimming at V came to 2 bases and at J to 6 bases, leaving 11 bases not matched to a gene. The CDR3 runs 16 residues. Germline V lookup: CDR1 MNHEY, CDR2 SVGAGI. The CDR3 bases are TGTGCCAGCAGTTACGGCCCCACAGGGGGGAGTAAGACCCAGTACTTC. This sequence encodes CASSYGPTGGSKTQYF.

This clone occurred a few times. The chain employs TRBV4-3 and TRBJ1-2; no firm D call. This CDR3 is built from 16 residues. V gave up 0 bases and J gave up 0 bases, with 11 bases separating them. The V gene's germline CDR1 is LGHNA and CDR2 YSLEER. The DNA of the CDR3 is TGCGCCAGCAGCCAAGATACCGCAGGAACTAACTATGGCTACACCTTC. Its translation is CASSQDTAGTNYGYTF.

The chain recombines TRBV25-1 with TRBJ2-2, with 9 bases lining up with TRBD1. Trimming cost V 2 bases and J 7 bases; bases outside gene matches: 5. The CDR3 runs 15 residues. Germline loops: CDR1 MGHDK, CDR2 SYGVNS. The CDR3 DNA follows: TGTGCCAGCAGTGAAATTACAGGGGGCTTCGGGGAGCTGTTTTTT. Protein product: CASSEITGGFGELFF. Filled out from reference TRBV25-1 and TRBJ2-2, the complete variable domain reads EADIYQTPRYLVIGTGKKITLECSQTMGHDKMYWYQQDPGMELHLIHYSYGVNSTEKGDLSSESTVSRIRTEHFPLTLESARPSHTSQYLCASSEITGGFGELFFGEGSRLTVL.

The V call is TRBV10-1, the J call TRBJ2-7; tentatively, D is TRBD1 (6 bases). The germline gives CDR1 WNHNN, CDR2 SYGVQD (reference sequence). V lost 6 bases to trimming and J lost 2 bases, with 8 bases between them. The CDR3 has 12 residues. DNA of the CDR3: TGCGCCAGCAGGGACAGACCCTACGAGCAGTACTTC. Amino acid sequence: CASRDRPYEQYF.

The chain is built from TRBV30 and TRBJ2-2, with 10 bases lining up with TRBD1. The CDR3 loop spans 13 amino acids. Germline V gene lookup returns CDR1 GTSNPN and CDR2 SVGIG (reference sequence). V lost 1 base and J lost 7; bases outside the gene matches: 0. The CDR3 DNA is TGTGCCTGGAGTGGGGACAGGGGCGGGGAGCTGTTTTTT. It specifies CAWSGDRGGELFF. The whole variable domain, remainder taken from reference TRBV30 and TRBJ2-2, is SQTIHQWPATLVQPVGSPLSLECTVEGTSNPNLYWYRQAAGRGLQLLFYSVGIGQISSEVPQNLSASRPQDRQFILSSKKLLLSDSGFYLCAWSGDRGGELFFGEGSRLTVL.

Here the CDR3 DNA reads TGTGCCAGCAAGGGGACTAGCGGCCCGTCAGAGCAGTTCTTC. It encodes CASKGTSGPSEQFF. The chain has TRBV6-5 and TRBJ2-1, with 11 bases lining up with TRBD2. The CDR3 contains 14 residues. V gave up 7 bases and J gave up 10 bases; unmatched junction bases: 9. CDR1 MNHEY and CDR2 SVGAGI come from the germline V gene.

The chain employs TRBV10-3 and TRBJ2-7, with a tentative D call TRBD1 (5 bases). Germline V gene data show CDR1 as ENHRY and CDR2 as SYGVKD. With 5 bases removed from V and 5 bases from J, the gap between germline ends came to 16 bases. This CDR3 spans 14 amino acids. CDR3: CAISSGLGWDEQYF. CDR3 bases: TGTGCCATCAGTTCAGGGTTAGGATGGGACGAGCAGTACTTC.

The chain has TRBV2 and TRBJ2-3, with D tentatively TRBD2 (6 bases). Trimming shortened V by 8 bases and J by 5 bases, and 11 bases separated the two germline ends. The germline V gene has CDR1 SNHLY and CDR2 FYNNEI. The CDR3 loop spans 12 amino acids. The CDR3 bases are TGTGCCAGCGGGACTCTCCGAGATACGCAGTATTTT. This gives the protein CASGTLRDTQYF.

V and J are TRBV19 and TRBJ2-2; 11 bases are shared with TRBD1. V was pared by 4 bases and J by 7 bases, with 5 bases of the junction left unmatched. The CDR3 spans 15 residues. Germline V gene lookup returns CDR1 LNHDA and CDR2 SQIVND (reference sequence). CDR3 in DNA: TGTGCCAGTAGTAGGACAGGGGGCCGGAACGGGGAGCTGTTTTTT. It translates to CASSRTGGRNGELFF.